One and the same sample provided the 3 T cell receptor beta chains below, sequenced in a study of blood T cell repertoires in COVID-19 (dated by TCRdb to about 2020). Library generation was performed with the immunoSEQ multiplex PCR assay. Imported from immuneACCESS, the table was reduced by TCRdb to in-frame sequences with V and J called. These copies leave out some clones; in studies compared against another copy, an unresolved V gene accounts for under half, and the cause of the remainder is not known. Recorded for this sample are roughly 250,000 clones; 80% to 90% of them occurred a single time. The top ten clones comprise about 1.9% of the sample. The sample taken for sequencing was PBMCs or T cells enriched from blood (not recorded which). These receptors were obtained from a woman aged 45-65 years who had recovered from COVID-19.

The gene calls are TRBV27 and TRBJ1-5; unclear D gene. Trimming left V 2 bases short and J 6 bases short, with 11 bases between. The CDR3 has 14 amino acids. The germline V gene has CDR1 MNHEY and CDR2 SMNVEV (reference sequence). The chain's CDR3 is CASSLGLAGQPQHF. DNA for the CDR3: TGTGCCAGCAGTTTAGGGTTAGCGGGTCAGCCCCAGCATTTT.

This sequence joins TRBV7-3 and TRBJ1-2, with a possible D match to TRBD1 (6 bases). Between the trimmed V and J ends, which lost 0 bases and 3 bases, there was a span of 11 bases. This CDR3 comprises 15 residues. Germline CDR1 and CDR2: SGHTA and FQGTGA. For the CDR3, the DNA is TGTGCCAGCAGCTTAACCCCAGGGGATTACTATGGCTACACCTTC. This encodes CASSLTPGDYYGYTF.

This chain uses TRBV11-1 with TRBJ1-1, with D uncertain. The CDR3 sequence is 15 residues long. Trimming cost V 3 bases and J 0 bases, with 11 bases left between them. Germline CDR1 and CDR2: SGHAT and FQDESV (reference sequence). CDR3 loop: CASSFTGTMNTEAFF. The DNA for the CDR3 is TGTGCCAGCAGCTTCACGGGAACCATGAACACTGAAGCTTTCTTT.